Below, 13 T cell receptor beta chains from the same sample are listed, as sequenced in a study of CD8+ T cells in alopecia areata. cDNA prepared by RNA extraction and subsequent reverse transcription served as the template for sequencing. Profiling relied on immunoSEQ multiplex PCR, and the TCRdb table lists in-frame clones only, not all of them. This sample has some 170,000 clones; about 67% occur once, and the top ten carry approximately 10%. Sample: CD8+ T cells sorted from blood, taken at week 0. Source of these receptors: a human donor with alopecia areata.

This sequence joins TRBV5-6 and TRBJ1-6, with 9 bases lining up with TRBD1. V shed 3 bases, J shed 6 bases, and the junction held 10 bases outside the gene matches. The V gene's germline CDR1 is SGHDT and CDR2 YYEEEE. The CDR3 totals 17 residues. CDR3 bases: TGTGCCAGCAGCTCAACGGACAGGGGATATTCTAATTCACCCCTCCACTTT. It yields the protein CASSSTDRGYSNSPLHF.

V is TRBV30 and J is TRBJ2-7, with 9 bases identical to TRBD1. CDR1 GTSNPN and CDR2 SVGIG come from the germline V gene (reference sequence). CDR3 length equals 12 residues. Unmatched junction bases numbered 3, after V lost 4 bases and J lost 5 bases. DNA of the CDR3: TGTGCCTGGAAACAGGGGGCTAACGAGCAGTACTTC. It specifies CAWKQGANEQYF.

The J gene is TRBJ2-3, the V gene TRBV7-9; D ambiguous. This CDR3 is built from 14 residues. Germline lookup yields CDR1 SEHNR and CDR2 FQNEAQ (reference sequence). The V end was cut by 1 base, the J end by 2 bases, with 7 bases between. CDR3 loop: CASSLVGYTDTQYF. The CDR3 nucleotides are TGTGCCAGCAGCTTAGTAGGGTACACAGATACGCAGTATTTT.

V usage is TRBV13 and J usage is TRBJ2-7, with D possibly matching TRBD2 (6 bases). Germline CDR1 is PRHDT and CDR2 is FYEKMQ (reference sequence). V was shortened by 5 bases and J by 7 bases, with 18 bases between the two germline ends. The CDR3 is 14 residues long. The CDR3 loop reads CASSLSGTPGEQYF. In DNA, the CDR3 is TGTGCCAGCAGCCTAAGTGGGACTCCAGGGGAGCAGTACTTC.

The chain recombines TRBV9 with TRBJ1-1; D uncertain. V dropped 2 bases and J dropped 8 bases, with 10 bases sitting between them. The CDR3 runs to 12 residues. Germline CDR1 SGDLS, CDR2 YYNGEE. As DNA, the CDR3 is TGTGCCAGCAGCGTGGCAGGCAAGGAAGCTTTCTTT. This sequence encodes CASSVAGKEAFF.

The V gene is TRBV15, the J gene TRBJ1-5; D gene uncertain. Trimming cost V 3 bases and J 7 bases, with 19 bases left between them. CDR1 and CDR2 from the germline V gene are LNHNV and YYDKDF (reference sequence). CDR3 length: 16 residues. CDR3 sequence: CATSRDGQAAVQPQHF. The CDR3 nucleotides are TGTGCCACCAGCAGGGACGGGCAGGCGGCGGTCCAGCCCCAGCATTTT.

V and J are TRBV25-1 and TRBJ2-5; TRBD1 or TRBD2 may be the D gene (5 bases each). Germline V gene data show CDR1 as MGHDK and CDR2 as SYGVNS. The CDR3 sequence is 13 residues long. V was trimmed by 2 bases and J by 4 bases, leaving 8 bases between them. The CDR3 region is CASSEEGRETQYF. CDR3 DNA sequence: TGTGCCAGCAGTGAAGAGGGGAGAGAGACCCAGTACTTC.

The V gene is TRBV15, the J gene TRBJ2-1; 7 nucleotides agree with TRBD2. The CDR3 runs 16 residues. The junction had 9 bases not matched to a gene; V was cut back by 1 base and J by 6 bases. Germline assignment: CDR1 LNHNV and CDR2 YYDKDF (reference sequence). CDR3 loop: CATSRVPRGRGNEQFF. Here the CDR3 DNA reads TGTGCCACCAGCAGAGTTCCGCGGGGGAGGGGCAATGAGCAGTTCTTC.

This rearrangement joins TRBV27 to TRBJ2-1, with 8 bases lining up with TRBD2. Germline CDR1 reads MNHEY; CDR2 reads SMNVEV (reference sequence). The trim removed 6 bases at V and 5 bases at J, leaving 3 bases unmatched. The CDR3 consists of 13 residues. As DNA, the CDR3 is TGTGCCAGCAGCCGGGGGGGGAACAATGAGCAGTTCTTC. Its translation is CASSRGGNNEQFF.

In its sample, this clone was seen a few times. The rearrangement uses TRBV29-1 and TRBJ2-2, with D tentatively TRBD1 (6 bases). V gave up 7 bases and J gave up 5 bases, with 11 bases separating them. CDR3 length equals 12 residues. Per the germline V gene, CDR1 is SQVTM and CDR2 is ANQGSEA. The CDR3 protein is CSGEQGTGELFF. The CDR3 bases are TGCAGCGGCGAACAGGGTACCGGGGAGCTGTTTTTT.

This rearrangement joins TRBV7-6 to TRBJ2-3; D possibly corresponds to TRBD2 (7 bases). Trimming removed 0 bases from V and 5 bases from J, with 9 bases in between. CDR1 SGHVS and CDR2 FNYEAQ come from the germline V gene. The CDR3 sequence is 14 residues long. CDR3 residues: CASSLAGGQDTQYF. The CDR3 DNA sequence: TGTGCCAGCAGCTTAGCGGGGGGGCAAGATACGCAGTATTTT.

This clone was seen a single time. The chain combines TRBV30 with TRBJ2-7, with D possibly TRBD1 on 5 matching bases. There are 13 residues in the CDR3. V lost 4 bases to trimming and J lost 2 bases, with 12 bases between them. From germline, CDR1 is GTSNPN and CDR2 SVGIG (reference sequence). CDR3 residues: CAWTTDIAYEQYF. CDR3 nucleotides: TGTGCCTGGACGACGGACATAGCCTACGAGCAGTACTTC.

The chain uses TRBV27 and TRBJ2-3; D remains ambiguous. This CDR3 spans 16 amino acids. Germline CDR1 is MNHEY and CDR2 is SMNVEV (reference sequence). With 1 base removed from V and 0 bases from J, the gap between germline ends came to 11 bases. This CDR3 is CASSLYGATSTDTQYF. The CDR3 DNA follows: TGTGCCAGCAGTTTATACGGTGCAACTAGCACAGATACGCAGTATTTT.